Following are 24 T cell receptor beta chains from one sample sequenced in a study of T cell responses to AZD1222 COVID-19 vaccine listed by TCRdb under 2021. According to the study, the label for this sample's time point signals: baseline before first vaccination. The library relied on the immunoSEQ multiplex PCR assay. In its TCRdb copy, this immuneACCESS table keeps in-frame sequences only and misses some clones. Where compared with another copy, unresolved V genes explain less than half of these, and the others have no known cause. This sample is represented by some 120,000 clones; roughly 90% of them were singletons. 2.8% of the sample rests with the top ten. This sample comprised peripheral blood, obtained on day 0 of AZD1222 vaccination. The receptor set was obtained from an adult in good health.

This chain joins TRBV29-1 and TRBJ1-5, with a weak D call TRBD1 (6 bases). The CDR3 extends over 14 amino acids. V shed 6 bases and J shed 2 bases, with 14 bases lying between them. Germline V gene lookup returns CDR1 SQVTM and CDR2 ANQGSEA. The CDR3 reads CSVVQGSGNQPQHF. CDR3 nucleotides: TGCAGCGTCGTACAGGGCTCGGGCAATCAGCCCCAGCATTTT. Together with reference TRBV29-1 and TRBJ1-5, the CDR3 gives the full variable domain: SAVISQKPSRDICQRGTSLTIQCQVDSQVTMMFWYRQQPGQSLTLIATANQGSEATYESGFVIDKFPISRPNLTFSTLTVSNMSPEDSSIYLCSVVQGSGNQPQHFGDGTRLSIL.

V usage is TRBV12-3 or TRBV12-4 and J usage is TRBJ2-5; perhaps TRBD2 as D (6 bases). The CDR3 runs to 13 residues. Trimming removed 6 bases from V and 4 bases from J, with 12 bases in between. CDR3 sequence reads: CASSSGLTETQYF. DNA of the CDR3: TGTGCCAGCAGCTCCGGACTAACAGAGACCCAGTACTTC.

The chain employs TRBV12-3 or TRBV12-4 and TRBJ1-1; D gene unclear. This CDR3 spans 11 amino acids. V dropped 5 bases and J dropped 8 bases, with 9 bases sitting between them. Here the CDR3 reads CASSAEAEAFF. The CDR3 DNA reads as TGTGCCAGCAGTGCGGAGGCCGAAGCTTTCTTT.

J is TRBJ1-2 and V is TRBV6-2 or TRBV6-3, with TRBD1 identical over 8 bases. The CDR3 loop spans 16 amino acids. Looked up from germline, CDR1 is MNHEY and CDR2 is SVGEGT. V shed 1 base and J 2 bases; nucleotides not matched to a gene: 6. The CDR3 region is CASSYYDRGENYGYTF. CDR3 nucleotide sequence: TGTGCCAGCAGTTACTACGACAGGGGCGAGAACTATGGCTACACCTTC.

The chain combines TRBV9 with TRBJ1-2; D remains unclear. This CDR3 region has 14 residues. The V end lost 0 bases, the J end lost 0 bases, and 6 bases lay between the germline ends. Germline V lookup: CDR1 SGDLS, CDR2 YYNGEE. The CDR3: CASSVDPTNYGYTF. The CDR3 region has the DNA TGTGCCAGCAGCGTAGATCCCACTAACTATGGCTACACCTTC. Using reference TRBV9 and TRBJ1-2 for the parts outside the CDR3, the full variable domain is DSGVTQTPKHLITATGQRVTLRCSPRSGDLSVYWYQQSLDQGLQFLIQYYNGEERAKGNILERFSAQQFPDLHSELNLSSLELGDSALYFCASSVDPTNYGYTFGSGTRLTVV.

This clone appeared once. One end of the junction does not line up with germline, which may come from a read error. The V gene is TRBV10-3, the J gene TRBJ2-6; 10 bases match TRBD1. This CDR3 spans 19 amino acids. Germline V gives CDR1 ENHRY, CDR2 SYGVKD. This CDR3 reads CAISEWLGQGYSGANVLTF. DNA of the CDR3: TGTGCCATCAGCGAGTGGCTGGGACAGGGGTACTCTGGGGCCAACGTCCTGACTTTC.

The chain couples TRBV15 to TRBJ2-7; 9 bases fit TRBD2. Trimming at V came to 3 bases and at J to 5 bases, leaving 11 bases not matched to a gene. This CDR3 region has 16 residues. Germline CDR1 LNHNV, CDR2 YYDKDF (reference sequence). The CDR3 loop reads CATSSRLAATFDEQYF. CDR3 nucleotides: TGTGCCACCAGCAGTAGACTAGCGGCCACTTTCGACGAGCAGTACTTC.

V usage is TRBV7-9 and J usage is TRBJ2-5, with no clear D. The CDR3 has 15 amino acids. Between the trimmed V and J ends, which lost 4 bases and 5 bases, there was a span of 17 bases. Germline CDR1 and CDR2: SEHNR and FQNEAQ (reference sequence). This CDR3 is CASSSPLILPETQYF. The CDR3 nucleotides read TGTGCCAGCAGCTCCCCCCTGATCCTGCCGGAGACCCAGTACTTC.

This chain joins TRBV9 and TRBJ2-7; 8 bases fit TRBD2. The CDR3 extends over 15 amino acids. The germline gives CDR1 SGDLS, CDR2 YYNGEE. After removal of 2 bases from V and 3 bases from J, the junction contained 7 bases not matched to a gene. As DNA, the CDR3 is TGTGCCAGCAGCGTCGGGAGGGCGGGCCTCTACGAGCAGTACTTC. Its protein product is CASSVGRAGLYEQYF.

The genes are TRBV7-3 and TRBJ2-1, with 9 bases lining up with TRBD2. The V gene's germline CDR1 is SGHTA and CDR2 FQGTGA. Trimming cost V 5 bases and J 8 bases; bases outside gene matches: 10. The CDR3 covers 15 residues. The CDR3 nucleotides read TGTGCCAGCAGCCCCCGGGGTAGCGGGAGCTATGAGCAGTTCTTC. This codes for CASSPRGSGSYEQFF.

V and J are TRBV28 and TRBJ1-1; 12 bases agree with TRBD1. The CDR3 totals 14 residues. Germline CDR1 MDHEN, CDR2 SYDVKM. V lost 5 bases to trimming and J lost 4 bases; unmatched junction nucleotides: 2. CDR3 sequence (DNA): TGTGCCAGCAGTGGGACAGGGGGCGTCACTGAAGCTTTCTTT. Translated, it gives CASSGTGGVTEAFF.

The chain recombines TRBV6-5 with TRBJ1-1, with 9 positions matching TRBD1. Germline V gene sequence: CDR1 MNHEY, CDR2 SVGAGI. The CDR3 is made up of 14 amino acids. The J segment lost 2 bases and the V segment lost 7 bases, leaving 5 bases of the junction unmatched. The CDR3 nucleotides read TGTGCCAGCATGGGGGACAGGGCTAACACTGAAGCTTTCTTT. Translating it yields CASMGDRANTEAFF.

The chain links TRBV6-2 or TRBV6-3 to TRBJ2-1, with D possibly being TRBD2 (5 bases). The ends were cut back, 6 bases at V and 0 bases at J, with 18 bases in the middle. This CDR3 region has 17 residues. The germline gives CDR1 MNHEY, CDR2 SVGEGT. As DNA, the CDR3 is TGTGCCAGCAGCACCCGGAGGCGCCTGAGCTCCTACAATGAGCAGTTCTTC. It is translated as CASSTRRRLSSYNEQFF.

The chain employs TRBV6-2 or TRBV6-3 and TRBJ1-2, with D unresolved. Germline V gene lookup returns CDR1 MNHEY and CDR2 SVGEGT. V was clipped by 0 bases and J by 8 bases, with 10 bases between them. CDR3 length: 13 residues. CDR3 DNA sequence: TGTGCCAGCAGTTACTCGAATCTATTCGGCTACACCTTC. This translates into CASSYSNLFGYTF.

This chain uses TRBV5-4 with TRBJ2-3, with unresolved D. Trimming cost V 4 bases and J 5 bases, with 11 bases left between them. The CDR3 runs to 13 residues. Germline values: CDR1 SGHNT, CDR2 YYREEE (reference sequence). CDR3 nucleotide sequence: TGTGCCAGCAGCCCACCCGCAGGAGATACGCAGTATTTT. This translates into CASSPPAGDTQYF.

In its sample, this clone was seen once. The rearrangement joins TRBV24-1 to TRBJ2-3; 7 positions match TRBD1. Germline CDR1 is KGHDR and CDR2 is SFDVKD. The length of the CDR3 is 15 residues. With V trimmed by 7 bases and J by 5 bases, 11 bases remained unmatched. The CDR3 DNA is TGTGCCACCAGAATCGGGACAGCAGGGCAAGATACGCAGTATTTT. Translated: CATRIGTAGQDTQYF.

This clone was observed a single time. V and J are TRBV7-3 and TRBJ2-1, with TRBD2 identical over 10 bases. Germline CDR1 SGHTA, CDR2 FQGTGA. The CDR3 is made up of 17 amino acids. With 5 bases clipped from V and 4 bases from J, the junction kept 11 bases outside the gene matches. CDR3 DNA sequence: TGTGCCAGCAGCCTCCGGGCCGGGACTAGCGTATACAATGAGCAGTTCTTC. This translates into CASSLRAGTSVYNEQFF.

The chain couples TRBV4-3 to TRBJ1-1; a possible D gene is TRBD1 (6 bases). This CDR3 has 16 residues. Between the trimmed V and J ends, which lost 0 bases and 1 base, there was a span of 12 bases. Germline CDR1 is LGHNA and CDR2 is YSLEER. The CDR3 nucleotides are TGCGCCAGCAGCCAAGATCGCGGAGGGGGGAACACTGAAGCTTTCTTT. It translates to CASSQDRGGGNTEAFF.

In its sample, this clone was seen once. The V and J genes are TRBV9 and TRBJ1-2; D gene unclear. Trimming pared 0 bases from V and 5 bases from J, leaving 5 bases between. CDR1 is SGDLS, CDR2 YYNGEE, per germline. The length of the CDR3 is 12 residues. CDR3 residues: CASSVGDYGYTF. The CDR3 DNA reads TGTGCCAGCAGCGTAGGAGATTATGGCTACACCTTC.

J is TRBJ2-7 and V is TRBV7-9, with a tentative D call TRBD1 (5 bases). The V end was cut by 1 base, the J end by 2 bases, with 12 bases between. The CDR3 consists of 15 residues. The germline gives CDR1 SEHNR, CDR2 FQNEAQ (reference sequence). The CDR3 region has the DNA TGTGCCAGCAGCTTAGGGTGGACAACCCCCTACGAGCAGTACTTC. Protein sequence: CASSLGWTTPYEQYF.

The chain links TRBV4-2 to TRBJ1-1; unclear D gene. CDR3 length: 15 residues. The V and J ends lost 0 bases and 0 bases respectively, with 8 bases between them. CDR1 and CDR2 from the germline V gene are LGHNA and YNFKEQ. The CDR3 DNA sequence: TGTGCCAGCAGCCAAGATCGCGCTTTGAACACTGAAGCTTTCTTT. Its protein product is CASSQDRALNTEAFF.

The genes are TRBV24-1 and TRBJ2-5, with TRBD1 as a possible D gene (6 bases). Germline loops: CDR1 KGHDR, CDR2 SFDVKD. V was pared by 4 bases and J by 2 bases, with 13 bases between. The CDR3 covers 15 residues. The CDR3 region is CATSDNRDTQETQYF. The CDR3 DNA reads TGTGCCACCAGTGACAACCGGGACACACAAGAGACCCAGTACTTC.

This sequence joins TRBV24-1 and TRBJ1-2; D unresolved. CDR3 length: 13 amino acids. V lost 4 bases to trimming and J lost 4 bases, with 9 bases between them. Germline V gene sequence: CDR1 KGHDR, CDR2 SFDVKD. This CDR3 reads CATSEGRGYGYTF. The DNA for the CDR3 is TGTGCCACCAGTGAGGGGAGAGGCTATGGCTACACCTTC.

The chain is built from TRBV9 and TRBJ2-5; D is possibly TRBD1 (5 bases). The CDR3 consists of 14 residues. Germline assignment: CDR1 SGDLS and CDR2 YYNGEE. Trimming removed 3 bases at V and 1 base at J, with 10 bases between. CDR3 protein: CASSGRQSQETQYF. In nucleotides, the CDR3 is TGTGCCAGCAGCGGCCGACAGAGCCAAGAGACCCAGTACTTC.